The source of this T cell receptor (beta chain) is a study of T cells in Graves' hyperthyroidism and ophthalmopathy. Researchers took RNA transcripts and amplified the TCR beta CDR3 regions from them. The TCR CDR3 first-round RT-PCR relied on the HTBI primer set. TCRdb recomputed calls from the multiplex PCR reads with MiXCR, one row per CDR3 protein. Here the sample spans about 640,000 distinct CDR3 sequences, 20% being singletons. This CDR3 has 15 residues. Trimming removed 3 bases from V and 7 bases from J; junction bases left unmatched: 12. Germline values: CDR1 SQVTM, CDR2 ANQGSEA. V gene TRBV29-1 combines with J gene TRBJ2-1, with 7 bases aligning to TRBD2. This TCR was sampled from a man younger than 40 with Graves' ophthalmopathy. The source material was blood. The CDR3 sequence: CSVDGWEGRRNEQFF. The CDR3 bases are TGCAGCGTTGACGGATGGGAGGGCCGGAGGAATGAGCAGTTCTTC.